These 11 T cell receptor beta chains were all obtained from the same sample, sequenced in a study of blood T cell repertoires in COVID-19. Produced via immunoSEQ multiplex PCR; TCRdb's table is partial and in-frame only. The profile covers approximately 170,000 clones, with over 80% appearing a single time and approximately 8.1% taken by the ten largest. Input material: peripheral blood. The source is a woman older than 75 with COVID-19, enrolled during active disease.

This clone was seen a single time. The rearrangement joins TRBV6-5 to TRBJ1-2, with TRBD1 matching 8 bases. Looked up from germline, CDR1 is MNHEY and CDR2 is SVGAGI. The CDR3 loop spans 13 amino acids. With 1 base clipped from V and 7 bases from J, the junction kept 2 bases outside the gene matches. For the CDR3, the DNA is TGTGCCAGCAGTTACTTTGGACAGGGTGGCTACACCTTC. Protein sequence: CASSYFGQGGYTF.

The rearrangement uses TRBV4-1 and TRBJ2-2, with TRBD2 matching 8 bases. V was clipped by 11 bases and J by 8 bases; unmatched bases: 22. There are 17 residues in the CDR3. CDR1 MGHRA and CDR2 YSYEKL come from the germline V gene. CDR3 DNA: TGCGCCCCCAGCCGACGGGGGAGCGGGAGTGGGGATGGGGAGCTGTTTTTT. Its protein is CAPSRRGSGSGDGELFF.

The V call is TRBV28, the J call TRBJ2-2; the match to TRBD1 covers 7 bases. J lost 4 bases, V lost 6 bases, and 11 bases had no gene match. CDR1 and CDR2 (germline): MDHEN, SYDVKM. The CDR3 runs 16 residues. CDR3 DNA: TGTGCCAGCAGCCCCGACAGGGTAAGGGGCACCGGGGAGCTGTTTTTT. The encoded protein is CASSPDRVRGTGELFF.

The chain links TRBV27 to TRBJ1-4, with D unclear. Germline lookup yields CDR1 MNHEY and CDR2 SMNVEV (reference sequence). The V gene lost 4 bases and the J gene lost 4 bases, with 13 bases spanning the gap. This CDR3 contains 15 residues. The CDR3 protein is CASSSLGGNNEKLFF. The DNA for the CDR3 is TGTGCCAGCAGTTCCCTCGGCGGGAATAATGAAAAACTGTTTTTT.

V and J are TRBV19 and TRBJ1-3; TRBD1 might be the D (5 bases). The CDR3 sequence is 14 residues long. Per the germline V gene, CDR1 is LNHDA and CDR2 is SQIVND (reference sequence). V gave up 5 bases and J gave up 0 bases, with 8 bases separating them. CDR3 bases: TGTGCCAGTAGTCCGGGGGGCTCTGGAAACACCATATATTTT. Translating gives CASSPGGSGNTIYF.

This sequence joins TRBV19 and TRBJ2-6; TRBD2 might be the D (5 bases). The germline gives CDR1 LNHDA, CDR2 SQIVND (reference sequence). The germline V and J ends were trimmed by 2 bases and 0 bases, with 11 bases remaining between them. CDR3 size: 17 residues. CDR3 residues: CASSIPGVFSGANVLTF. The CDR3 coding sequence is TGTGCCAGTAGTATACCCGGGGTATTCTCTGGGGCCAACGTCCTGACTTTC. Variable domain in full (rest from reference TRBV19 and TRBJ2-6): DGGITQSPKYLFRKEGQNVTLSCEQNLNHDAMYWYRQDPGQGLRLIYYSQIVNDFQKGDIAEGYSVSREKKESFPLTVTSAQKNPTAFYLCASSIPGVFSGANVLTFGAGSRLTVL.

This chain joins TRBV28 and TRBJ2-3; 7 nucleotides line up with TRBD2. CDR3 length equals 15 residues. The germline V gene encodes CDR1 MDHEN and CDR2 SYDVKM. V lost 8 bases to trimming and J lost 2 bases; unmatched junction nucleotides: 10. The CDR3 DNA reads TGTGCCAGCGGGGAAGCGGGGCTGACCACAGATACGCAGTATTTT. Its translation is CASGEAGLTTDTQYF.

This rearrangement joins TRBV28 to TRBJ2-6; tentatively, D is TRBD1 (6 bases). The ends were cut back, 5 bases at V and 2 bases at J, with 16 bases in the middle. Germline CDR1 and CDR2: MDHEN and SYDVKM. This CDR3 spans 17 amino acids. The DNA of the CDR3 is TGTGCCAGCAGTATCGACACAGGGAGCACTGGGGCCAACGTCCTGACTTTC. It specifies CASSIDTGSTGANVLTF.

The gene calls are TRBV5-8 and TRBJ2-3; 8 bases match TRBD2. Germline V CDR1 and CDR2: SGHTS, YDEGEE. The CDR3 extends over 16 amino acids. Trimming removed 4 bases from V and 0 bases from J; junction bases left unmatched: 7. CDR3 sequence reads: CASSTGRGGSTDTQYF. DNA of the CDR3: TGTGCCAGCAGCACCGGCCGGGGGGGAAGCACAGATACGCAGTATTTT. The entire variable domain, with the rest obtained from reference TRBV5-8 and TRBJ2-3, is as follows: EAGVTQSPTHLIKTRGQQATLRCSPISGHTSVYWYQQALGLGLQFLLWYDEGEERNRGNFPPRFSGRQFPNYSSELNVNALELEDSALYLCASSTGRGGSTDTQYFGPGTRLTVL.

This clone has just one count. For the CDR3, the DNA is TGTGCCAGCAGCTCGGGACTAGTGGACGGGGAGCTGTTTTTT. Protein: CASSSGLVDGELFF. This rearrangement joins TRBV5-5 to TRBJ2-2; TRBD2 agrees at 8 bases. This CDR3 region has 14 residues. Germline CDR1 reads SGHKS; CDR2 reads YYEKEE (reference sequence). Unmatched junction bases numbered 5, after V lost 3 bases and J lost 7 bases.

The chain links TRBV19 to TRBJ1-5, with 8 nucleotides matching TRBD1. Germline lookup yields CDR1 LNHDA and CDR2 SQIVND (reference sequence). The J segment lost 6 bases and the V segment lost 8 bases, leaving 12 bases of the junction unmatched. The CDR3 runs 15 residues. CDR3 coding DNA: TGTGCCAGTTCCCCGGGACAGGCGGTGGGTCAGCCCCAGCATTTT. Translating gives CASSPGQAVGQPQHF.